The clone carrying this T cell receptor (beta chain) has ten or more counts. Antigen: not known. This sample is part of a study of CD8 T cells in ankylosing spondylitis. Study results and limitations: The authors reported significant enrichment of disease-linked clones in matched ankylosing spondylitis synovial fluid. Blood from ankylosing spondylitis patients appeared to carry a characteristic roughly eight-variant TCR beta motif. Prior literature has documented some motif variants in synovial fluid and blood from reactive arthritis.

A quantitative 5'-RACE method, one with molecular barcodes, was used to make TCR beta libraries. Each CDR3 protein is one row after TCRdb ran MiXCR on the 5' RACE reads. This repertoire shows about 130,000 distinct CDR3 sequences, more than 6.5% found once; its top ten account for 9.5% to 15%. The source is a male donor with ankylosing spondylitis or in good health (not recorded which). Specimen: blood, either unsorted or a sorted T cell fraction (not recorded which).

The CDR3 loop is CASKKRQGARGTDTQYF. DNA of the CDR3: TGTGCCAGTAAAAAGCGGCAGGGGGCGCGAGGCACAGATACGCAGTATTTT. This chain connects TRBV28 to TRBJ2-3; TRBD1 matches 8 bases. The CDR3 is 17 amino acids. Trimming cost V 9 bases and J 1 base; bases outside gene matches: 15. The germline CDR1 and CDR2 sequences are MDHEN and SYDVKM.